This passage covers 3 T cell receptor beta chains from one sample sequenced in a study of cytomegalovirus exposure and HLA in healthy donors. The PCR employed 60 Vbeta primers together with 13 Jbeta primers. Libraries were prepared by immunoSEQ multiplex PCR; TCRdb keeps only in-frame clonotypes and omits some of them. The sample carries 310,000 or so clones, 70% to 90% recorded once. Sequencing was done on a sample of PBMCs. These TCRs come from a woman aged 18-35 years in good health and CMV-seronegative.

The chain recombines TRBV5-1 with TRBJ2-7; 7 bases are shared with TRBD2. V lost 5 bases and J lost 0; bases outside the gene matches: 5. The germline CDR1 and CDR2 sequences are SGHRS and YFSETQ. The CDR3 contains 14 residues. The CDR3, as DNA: TGCGCCAGCAGGGGGGGAGGGAACTCCTACGAGCAGTACTTC. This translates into CASRGGGNSYEQYF.

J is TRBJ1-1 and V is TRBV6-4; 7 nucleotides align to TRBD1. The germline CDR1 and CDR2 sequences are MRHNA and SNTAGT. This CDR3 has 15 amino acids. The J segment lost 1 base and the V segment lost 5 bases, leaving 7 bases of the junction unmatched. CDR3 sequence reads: CASSRTGAKNTEAFF. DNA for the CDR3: TGTGCCAGCAGTAGAACAGGGGCGAAGAACACTGAAGCTTTCTTT.

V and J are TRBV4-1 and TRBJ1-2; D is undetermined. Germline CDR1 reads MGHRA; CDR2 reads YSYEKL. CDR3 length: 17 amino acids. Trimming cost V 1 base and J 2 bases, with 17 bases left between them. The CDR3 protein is CASSQVIVSMTNYGYTF. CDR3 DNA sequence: TGCGCCAGCAGCCAAGTAATCGTCAGCATGACAAACTATGGCTACACCTTC.